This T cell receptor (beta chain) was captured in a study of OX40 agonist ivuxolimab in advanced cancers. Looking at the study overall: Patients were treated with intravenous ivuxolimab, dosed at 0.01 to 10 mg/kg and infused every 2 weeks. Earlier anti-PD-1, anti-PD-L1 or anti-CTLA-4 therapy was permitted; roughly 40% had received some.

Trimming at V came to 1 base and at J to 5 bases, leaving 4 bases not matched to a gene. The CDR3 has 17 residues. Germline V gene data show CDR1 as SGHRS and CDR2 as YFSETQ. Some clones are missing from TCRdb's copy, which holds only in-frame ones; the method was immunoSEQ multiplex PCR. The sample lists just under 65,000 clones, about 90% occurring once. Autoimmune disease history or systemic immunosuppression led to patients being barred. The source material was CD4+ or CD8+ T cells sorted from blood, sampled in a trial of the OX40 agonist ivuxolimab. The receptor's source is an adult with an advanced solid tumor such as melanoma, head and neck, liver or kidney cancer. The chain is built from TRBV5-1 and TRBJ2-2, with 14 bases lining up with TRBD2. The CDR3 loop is CASSLHGTSGRTGELFF. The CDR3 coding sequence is TGCGCCAGCAGCTTGCACGGGACTAGCGGGAGAACCGGGGAGCTGTTTTTT.